This is a list of T cell receptor beta chains from one sample in a study of shared clonotypes between healthy human individuals. The protocol was immunoSEQ multiplex PCR, while the TCRdb copy is restricted to in-frame clones and leaves out a portion. The sample gives some 1 million clones, about 75% of which show up once; about 1.5% is in the top ten. Sequencing used memory CD4+ T cells sorted from blood. These receptors were taken from a man aged 18 to 35 in good health. Each CDR3 is given with its conserved first and last residue. The D gene is left open where the match is weak. The size of a clone is reported for some rows only, either as once, few or many, or as a class for expanded clones.

>.|TRBJ1-6|.|TRBV18
CASSPGRSYNSPLHF
TGTGCCAGCTCACCGGGCCGCAGCTATAATTCACCCCTCCACTTT
>few|TRBJ2-2|.|TRBV10-1
CASSERQGTGELFF
TGCGCCAGCAGTGAGAGGCAAGGAACCGGGGAGCTGTTTTTT
>.|TRBJ1-2|.|TRBV9
CASSVAKGRTPPYGYTF
TGTGCCAGCAGCGTAGCTAAGGGGAGAACCCCTCCCTATGGCTACACCTTC
>.|TRBJ1-5|.|TRBV2
CASSGPGVGNQPQHF
TGTGCCAGCAGTGGACCAGGCGTAGGCAATCAGCCCCAGCATTTT
>.|TRBJ2-2|TRBD2|TRBV4-3
CASSQDPLAGPGELFF
TGCGCCAGCAGCCAAGATCCACTAGCGGGGCCCGGGGAGCTGTTTTTT
>once|TRBJ2-7|TRBD2|TRBV28
CGTSGPPSYEQYF
TGTGGAACTAGCGGGCCACCCTCCTACGAGCAGTACTTC
>.|TRBJ1-2|.|TRBV19
CASSISGGDYGYTF
TGTGCCAGTAGTATATCCGGAGGGGACTATGGCTACACCTTC
>few|TRBJ2-7|TRBD2|TRBV4-1
CASSQAASGRSYEQYF
TGCGCCAGCAGCCAAGCGGCTAGCGGGAGGTCCTACGAGCAGTACTTC
>.|TRBJ2-2|TRBD1|TRBV5-1
CASSYRQGPSNTGELFF
TGCGCCAGCAGCTACCGACAGGGCCCCTCGAACACCGGGGAGCTGTTTTTT
>.|TRBJ2-3|TRBD2|TRBV5-1
CASSSAGVFTDTQYF
TGCGCCAGCAGCTCAGCGGGGGTGTTCACAGATACGCAGTATTTT
>.|TRBJ2-7|.|TRBV6-1
CASSGGAIYSYEQYF
TGTGCCAGCTCTGGGGGGGCTATTTACTCCTACGAGCAGTACTTC
>.|TRBJ1-1|.|TRBV7-8
CASSFGAGNTEAFF
TGTGCCAGCAGCTTCGGGGCCGGGAACACTGAAGCTTTCTTT
>.|TRBJ2-1|.|TRBV14
CASSLVGSYNEQFF
TGTGCCAGCAGCCTCGTCGGCTCCTACAATGAGCAGTTCTTC
>few|TRBJ2-5|TRBD1|TRBV5-1
CASSDTGGGETQYF
TGCGCCAGCAGCGATACAGGGGGCGGAGAGACCCAGTACTTC
>.|TRBJ2-7|.|TRBV29-1
CSVEGTGTSGEQYF
TGCAGCGTGGAAGGTACCGGGACTTCCGGCGAGCAGTACTTC
>.|TRBJ2-5|TRBD1|TRBV5-1
CASSRQGEETQYF
TGCGCCAGCAGCCGACAGGGAGAAGAGACCCAGTACTTC
>.|TRBJ1-2|.|TRBV7-9
CASSLEGLTNYGYTF
TGTGCCAGCAGCTTAGAGGGGCTGACTAACTATGGCTACACCTTC
>few|TRBJ2-3|.|TRBV7-9
CASSFSGSADTQYF
TGTGCCAGCAGCTTTTCCGGGAGCGCAGATACGCAGTATTTT
>.|TRBJ2-3|.|TRBV11-2
CASNPRYGGTDTQYF
TGTGCCAGCAACCCCCGATACGGGGGAACAGATACGCAGTATTTT
>.|TRBJ1-2|.|TRBV5-1
CASSYGMDGYTF
TGCGCCAGCAGCTACGGGATGGATGGCTACACCTTC
>once|TRBJ1-2|.|TRBV21-1
CASNDERTTGRSGNYGYTF
TGTGCCAGCAACGACGAACGTACGACAGGGAGGTCGGGGAACTATGGCTACACCTTC
>.|TRBJ2-7|.|TRBV7-2
CASSLVSSYEQYF
TGTGCCAGCAGCTTAGTCAGCTCCTACGAGCAGTACTTC
>.|TRBJ1-1|.|TRBV27
CASGDFFSAFF
TGTGCCAGCGGGGATTTTTTTTCGGCTTTCTTT
>.|TRBJ2-1|.|TRBV20-1
CSAREDSMQFF
TGCAGTGCTAGGGAGGACTCTATGCAGTTCTTC
>.|TRBJ1-6|.|TRBV7-2
CASSLGHPNSPLHF
TGTGCCAGCAGCTTAGGACACCCTAATTCACCCCTCCACTTT
>few|TRBJ1-1|.|TRBV10-1
CASSEQGVGTEAFF
TGCGCCAGCAGTGAGCAGGGAGTAGGCACTGAAGCTTTCTTT
>.|TRBJ2-3|.|TRBV27
CASSPSSTDTQYF
TGTGCCAGCAGTCCGTCTAGCACAGATACGCAGTATTTT
>.|TRBJ1-4|TRBD1|TRBV18
CASSPQTGGTEKLFF
TGTGCCAGCTCACCTCAGACAGGGGGCACTGAAAAACTGTTTTTT
>.|TRBJ2-7|TRBD2|TRBV5-1
CASSLAGAVQYEQYF
TGCGCCAGCAGCTTAGCGGGAGCGGTACAGTACGAGCAGTACTTC
>.|TRBJ2-1|.|TRBV5-6
CASSSLRTPTHNEQFF
TGTGCCAGCAGCTCCCTGCGTACCCCCACCCACAATGAGCAGTTCTTC
>.|TRBJ2-7|TRBD2|TRBV11-2
CASSLGGLAGLDEQYF
TGTGCCAGCAGCCTTGGGGGTCTAGCGGGATTAGACGAGCAGTACTTC
>.|TRBJ2-7|.|TRBV6-6
CASSPSLDNYDEQYF
TGTGCCAGCAGCCCGAGTTTGGACAACTACGACGAGCAGTACTTC
>.|TRBJ1-2|.|TRBV2
CASSSSRVPGYTF
TGTGCCAGCAGTTCGTCGAGGGTCCCGGGCTACACCTTC
>.|TRBJ1-5|TRBD1|TRBV6-5
CASSPRTGGWQPQHF
TGTGCCAGCAGCCCCAGGACAGGGGGATGGCAGCCCCAGCATTTT
>.|TRBJ2-5|.|TRBV23-1
CASSQSRGSRETQYF
TGCGCCAGCAGTCAATCCCGGGGTTCAAGGGAGACCCAGTACTTC
>.|TRBJ2-7|.|TRBV30
CAWRALGEQYF
TGTGCCTGGAGGGCCCTCGGCGAGCAGTACTTC
>.|TRBJ1-2|.|TRBV4-1
CASSQNNYGYTF
TGCGCCAGCAGCCAAAACAACTATGGCTACACCTTC
>.|TRBJ1-4|TRBD1|TRBV29-1
CSVRGQANEKLFF
TGCAGCGTGAGGGGGCAGGCTAATGAAAAACTGTTTTTT
>.|TRBJ2-7|TRBD1|TRBV5-1
CASSRDRGRPYEQYF
TGCGCCAGCAGCAGGGACAGGGGGCGTCCCTACGAGCAGTACTTC
>many|TRBJ2-1|.|TRBV6-5
CAAQGISGVEQFF
TGTGCCGCCCAGGGCATTTCTGGAGTTGAGCAGTTCTTC
>.|TRBJ1-5|TRBD1|TRBV27
CASGGQGGQPQHF
TGTGCCAGCGGGGGACAGGGAGGTCAGCCCCAGCATTTT
>.|TRBJ2-1|.|TRBV28
CASSLLNVYNEQFF
TGTGCCAGCAGTTTATTAAACGTATACAATGAGCAGTTCTTC
>.|TRBJ1-2|.|TRBV5-5
CASSLDAYGYTF
TGTGCCAGCAGCTTGGACGCCTATGGCTACACCTTC
>.|TRBJ2-1|.|TRBV9
CASSVAASWGNEQFF
TGTGCCAGCAGCGTAGCGGCTAGCTGGGGGAATGAGCAGTTCTTC
>.|TRBJ2-5|.|TRBV11-2
CASSLKLEQYF
TGTGCCAGCAGCTTAAAGCTGGAACAGTACTTC
>.|TRBJ1-2|.|TRBV6-1
CASSIRTVNYGYTF
TGTGCCAGCAGTATCCGGACAGTCAACTATGGCTACACCTTC
>once|TRBJ2-3|.|TRBV7-2
CASSPVWGTDTQYF
TGTGCCAGCAGCCCCGTCTGGGGCACAGATACGCAGTATTTT
>.|TRBJ2-5|.|TRBV4-3
CASSQDRGTQYF
TGCGCCAGCAGCCAAGATAGGGGGACCCAGTACTTC
>once|TRBJ1-2|.|TRBV7-8
CASSPQGSGYTF
TGTGCCAGCAGCCCTCAGGGCTCAGGCTACACCTTC
>.|TRBJ2-2|.|TRBV18
CASSVDRNTGELFF
TGTGCCAGCTCAGTAGACAGAAACACCGGGGAGCTGTTTTTT
>once|TRBJ2-3|TRBD2|TRBV7-9
CASSSAGEVTDTQYF
TGTGCCAGCAGCTCGGCGGGGGAGGTTACAGATACGCAGTATTTT
>.|TRBJ2-3|TRBD2|TRBV9
CASRGGGNTDTQYF
TGTGCCAGCAGGGGCGGGGGGAACACAGATACGCAGTATTTT